This record looks at one T cell receptor beta chain sequence and its context. Its specificity is not known. These data belong to a study of T cells in Graves' hyperthyroidism and ophthalmopathy. Study at large: At initial diagnosis, before any treatment had begun, peripheral blood was obtained.

Findings of the study overall: It was a median around 6 months before onset that the model predicted ophthalmopathy. A model of 13 V-J pairs discriminated ophthalmopathy from stable hyperthyroidism.

V dropped 1 base and J dropped 13 bases, with 11 bases sitting between them. The CDR3 spans 13 residues. Germline loops: CDR1 SGHDN, CDR2 FVKESK. Amplified TCR beta CDR3 regions came from RNA transcripts. First-round RT-PCR targeting the TCR CDR3 was performed with the HTBI primer set. A single record per CDR3 protein comes from TCRdb applying MiXCR to the multiplex PCR reads. The data hold fewer than 300,000 distinct CDR3 sequences, with less than 30% observed a single time. Sequenced: blood. The chain recombines TRBV14 with TRBJ1-6; D remains unclear. The TCR sequence derives from a man aged 35 to 55 with Graves' hyperthyroidism that later progressed to Graves' ophthalmopathy. The CDR3 DNA sequence: TGTGCCAGCAGCCAAGGGGGAGGATTGCCCCTCCACTTT. Its translation is CASSQGGGLPLHF.